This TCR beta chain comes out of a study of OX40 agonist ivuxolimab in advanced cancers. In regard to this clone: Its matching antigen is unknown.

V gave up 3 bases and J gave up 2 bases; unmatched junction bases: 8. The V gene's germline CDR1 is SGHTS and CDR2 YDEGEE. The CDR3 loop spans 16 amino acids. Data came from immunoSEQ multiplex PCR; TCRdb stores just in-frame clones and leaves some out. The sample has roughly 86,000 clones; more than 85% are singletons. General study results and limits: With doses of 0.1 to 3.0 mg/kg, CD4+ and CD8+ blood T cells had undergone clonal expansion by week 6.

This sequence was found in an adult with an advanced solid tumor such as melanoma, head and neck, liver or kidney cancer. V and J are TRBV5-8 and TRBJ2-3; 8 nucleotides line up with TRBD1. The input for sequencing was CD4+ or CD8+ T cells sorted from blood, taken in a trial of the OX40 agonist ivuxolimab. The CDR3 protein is CASSSGTGRYTDTQYF. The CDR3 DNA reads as TGTGCCAGCAGCTCCGGGACAGGCAGATACACAGATACGCAGTATTTT.